Listed below are T cell receptor beta chains from one sample, sequenced in a study of CD8+ T cells in alopecia areata. Sequencing used immunoSEQ multiplex PCR; TCRdb keeps in-frame clones, though not all of them. This sample has roughly 140,000 clones, with 50% to 65% found just once. The material sequenced was CD8+ T cells sorted from blood, taken at week 0. The receptors here all came from a human donor with alopecia areata. Each CDR3 is given with its conserved first and last residue. A D gene is named only where the DNA matches it firmly. Size tells how often a clone was seen (once, few, many) or the class of an expanded clone, and some rows leave it out.

clone size: NA
J gene: TRBJ1-6
V gene: TRBV9
D gene: NA
CDR3 protein: CASSVAGPNSPLHF
CDR3 DNA: TGTGCCAGCAGCGTAGCTGGGCCCAATTCACCCCTCCACTTT

clone size: few
J gene: TRBJ2-5
V gene: TRBV11-2
D gene: NA
CDR3 protein: CASREIGIQETQYF
CDR3 DNA: TGTGCCAGCAGGGAAATTGGGATACAAGAGACCCAGTACTTC

clone size: few
J gene: TRBJ1-2
V gene: TRBV5-8
D gene: NA
CDR3 protein: CAPPYRYGYTF
CDR3 DNA: TGTGCTCCTCCCTACCGCTATGGCTACACCTTC

clone size: NA
J gene: TRBJ2-2
V gene: TRBV6-4
D gene: NA
CDR3 protein: CASSVYGPNTGELFF
CDR3 DNA: TGTGCCAGCAGTGTGTATGGACCGAACACCGGGGAGCTGTTTTTT

clone size: NA
J gene: TRBJ1-2
V gene: TRBV30
D gene: NA
CDR3 protein: CAWSKRAQGGYTF
CDR3 DNA: TGTGCCTGGAGTAAGAGGGCGCAAGGTGGCTACACCTTC

clone size: NA
J gene: TRBJ1-1
V gene: TRBV9
D gene: NA
CDR3 protein: CASSVGDMNTEAFF
CDR3 DNA: TGTGCCAGCAGCGTAGGGGACATGAACACTGAAGCTTTCTTT

clone size: NA
J gene: TRBJ1-5
V gene: TRBV30
D gene: NA
CDR3 protein: CAWSRANNQPQHF
CDR3 DNA: TGTGCCTGGAGTCGGGCTAACAATCAGCCCCAGCATTTT

clone size: few
J gene: TRBJ2-3
V gene: TRBV27
D gene: TRBD2
CDR3 protein: CASSLAGVEDTQYF
CDR3 DNA: TGTGCCAGCAGCCTAGCGGGGGTGGAAGATACGCAGTATTTT

clone size: NA
J gene: TRBJ2-7
V gene: TRBV7-2
D gene: TRBD1
CDR3 protein: CASSLGTGQGKGLRYEQYF
CDR3 DNA: TGTGCCAGCAGCTTAGGGACAGGACAGGGGAAGGGACTACGCTACGAGCAGTACTTC

clone size: NA
J gene: TRBJ1-6
V gene: TRBV7-6
D gene: NA
CDR3 protein: CASRPAGGSSPLHF
CDR3 DNA: TGTGCCAGCAGGCCCGCGGGGGGCAGTTCACCCCTCCACTTT

clone size: NA
J gene: TRBJ1-1
V gene: TRBV15
D gene: TRBD1
CDR3 protein: CATSRGDRNTEAFF
CDR3 DNA: TGTGCCACCAGCAGAGGGGACAGGAACACTGAAGCTTTCTTT

clone size: NA
J gene: TRBJ2-1
V gene: TRBV7-6
D gene: NA
CDR3 protein: CASSLRLNEQFF
CDR3 DNA: TGTGCCAGCAGCCTGCGACTAAATGAGCAGTTCTTC

clone size: NA
J gene: TRBJ1-4
V gene: TRBV9
D gene: NA
CDR3 protein: CASSDSGTGDEKLFF
CDR3 DNA: TGTGCCAGCAGCGATTCCGGGACGGGGGATGAAAAACTGTTTTTT

clone size: NA
J gene: TRBJ1-4
V gene: TRBV7-9
D gene: NA
CDR3 protein: CASSTAGFGKLFF
CDR3 DNA: TGTGCCAGCAGCACAGCCGGGTTCGGAAAACTGTTTTTT

clone size: once
J gene: TRBJ1-1
V gene: TRBV25-1
D gene: TRBD1
CDR3 protein: CASSDEQGRDTEAFF
CDR3 DNA: TGTGCCAGCAGTGACGAACAGGGGAGGGACACTGAAGCTTTCTTT

clone size: few
J gene: TRBJ2-5
V gene: TRBV7-8
D gene: NA
CDR3 protein: CASHPGASQETQYF
CDR3 DNA: TGTGCCAGTCATCCCGGGGCCAGCCAAGAGACCCAGTACTTC

clone size: NA
J gene: TRBJ1-1
V gene: TRBV19
D gene: NA
CDR3 protein: CASEAGRRRNTEAFF
CDR3 DNA: TGTGCCAGTGAGGCGGGTCGGAGAAGGAACACTGAAGCTTTCTTT

clone size: few
J gene: TRBJ2-7
V gene: TRBV7-3
D gene: NA
CDR3 protein: CASSVDGNYEQYF
CDR3 DNA: TGTGCCAGCAGCGTTGACGGAAACTACGAGCAGTACTTC

clone size: NA
J gene: TRBJ2-7
V gene: TRBV4-3
D gene: TRBD2
CDR3 protein: CASSQDPSGGTAYEQYF
CDR3 DNA: TGCGCCAGCAGCCAAGATCCTAGCGGGGGGACAGCCTACGAGCAGTACTTC

clone size: few
J gene: TRBJ2-1
V gene: TRBV7-3
D gene: TRBD2
CDR3 protein: CASSGSGARHNEQFF
CDR3 DNA: TGTGCCAGCAGCGGTAGCGGGGCCCGGCACAATGAGCAGTTCTTC

clone size: NA
J gene: TRBJ2-4
V gene: TRBV10-2
D gene: NA
CDR3 protein: CASSDGRNAKNIQYF
CDR3 DNA: TGCGCCAGCAGTGATGGCCGGAACGCCAAAAACATTCAGTACTTC

clone size: NA
J gene: TRBJ2-7
V gene: TRBV7-2
D gene: NA
CDR3 protein: CASSFPGSGYEQYF
CDR3 DNA: TGTGCCAGCAGCTTTCCCGGCAGCGGGTACGAGCAGTACTTC

clone size: few
J gene: TRBJ1-2
V gene: TRBV4-3
D gene: NA
CDR3 protein: CASSQDSPGNGGYTF
CDR3 DNA: TGCGCCAGCAGCCAAGATTCCCCAGGGAACGGTGGCTACACCTTC

clone size: NA
J gene: TRBJ2-7
V gene: TRBV15
D gene: TRBD1
CDR3 protein: CATSRDMGQIYEQYF
CDR3 DNA: TGTGCCACCAGCAGAGATATGGGACAGATATACGAGCAGTACTTC

clone size: NA
J gene: TRBJ1-1
V gene: TRBV15
D gene: TRBD1
CDR3 protein: CATSSSGTGWRNTEAFF
CDR3 DNA: TGTGCCACCAGCAGCTCCGGGACAGGGTGGCGGAACACTGAAGCTTTCTTT

clone size: NA
J gene: TRBJ2-5
V gene: TRBV13
D gene: NA
CDR3 protein: CASSPRDLNQETQYF
CDR3 DNA: TGTGCCAGCAGCCCCCGGGACTTGAACCAAGAGACCCAGTACTTC

clone size: NA
J gene: TRBJ1-1
V gene: TRBV20-1
D gene: NA
CDR3 protein: CSARFRDIPQF
CDR3 DNA: TGCAGTGCTAGATTCCGGGACATACCTCAATTT

clone size: few
J gene: TRBJ2-7
V gene: TRBV30
D gene: NA
CDR3 protein: CAWSTGQNWYF
CDR3 DNA: TGTGCCTGGAGTACCGGACAGAATTGGTACTTC

clone size: few
J gene: TRBJ1-1
V gene: TRBV9
D gene: NA
CDR3 protein: CASSPRSQGPGVTEAFF
CDR3 DNA: TGTGCCAGCAGCCCCCGATCCCAGGGCCCGGGTGTAACTGAAGCTTTCTTT

clone size: few
J gene: TRBJ1-4
V gene: TRBV6-1
D gene: NA
CDR3 protein: CASSDQGSPTNEKLFF
CDR3 DNA: TGTGCCAGCAGTGACCAGGGTTCCCCAACTAATGAAAAACTGTTTTTT

clone size: NA
J gene: TRBJ1-1
V gene: TRBV10-3
D gene: NA
CDR3 protein: CAISAGHKDLEAFF
CDR3 DNA: TGTGCCATCAGCGCGGGACACAAGGACCTGGAAGCTTTCTTT

clone size: few
J gene: TRBJ2-1
V gene: TRBV4-3
D gene: TRBD1
CDR3 protein: CASSQEQGTYNEQFF
CDR3 DNA: TGCGCCAGCAGCCAAGAACAGGGGACCTACAATGAGCAGTTCTTC

clone size: few
J gene: TRBJ2-7
V gene: TRBV15
D gene: TRBD1
CDR3 protein: CATGDRRYEQYF
CDR3 DNA: TGTGCCACCGGGGACAGACGCTACGAGCAGTACTTC

clone size: many
J gene: TRBJ1-1
V gene: TRBV19
D gene: NA
CDR3 protein: CASRLGTEAFF
CDR3 DNA: TGTGCCAGTAGGCTGGGGACTGAAGCTTTCTTT